This T cell receptor beta chain is drawn from a study of blood T cell repertoires in COVID-19. On the study more broadly: Acute-phase and convalescent COVID-19 samples originated in the United States, Italy and Spain. T cells, B-cell-depleted T cells, or PBMCs supplied cDNA or gDNA.

V was clipped by 3 bases and J by 0 bases, with 11 bases between them. This CDR3 is 16 amino acids long. Looked up from germline, CDR1 is KGHSH and CDR2 is LQKENI. Original processing methods: Counts of nucleated cells, estimated from reference gene primer amplification, were obtained. TCRdb keeps only in-frame clones here, not all; method: immunoSEQ multiplex PCR. D and trimming come from the DNA, and the V and J calls and clone size come from that table. The data show about 150,000 clones, 70% to 85% seen once. The table lists this clone with a count of one. The specimen sequenced was peripheral blood. This clonotype originated in a woman aged 60-70 years with acute or convalescent COVID-19. The rearrangement joins TRBV18 to TRBJ1-4; D perhaps matches TRBD1 (5 bases). In nucleotides, the CDR3 is TGTGCCAGCTCACCGGGGGGTTCTTCAACTAATGAAAAACTGTTTTTT. Protein: CASSPGGSSTNEKLFF.